Listed below are T cell receptor beta chains from one sample, sequenced in a study of metastatic and nonmetastatic thyroid tumors. TCRdb re-called the PCR reads via MiXCR. Among around 41,000 clones, under 4% were seen once, and the ten largest hold about 9.7%. The sequencing sample was made of blood. These receptors all stem from a female donor with papillary thyroid cancer or a benign thyroid nodule (not recorded which). Some clones in this sample may be carry-over from other donors' samples. The CDR3 runs from the conserved cysteine through the conserved F or W. The D gene is left open where the match is weak. Size tells how often a clone was seen (once, few, many) or the class of an expanded clone, and some rows leave it out.

CDR3nt | CDR3aa | v_gene | abundance | d_gene | j_gene
TGTGCCAGCAGTGAAATTTACGTGGGACTAGACCTACCTACGCTGCAGTACTTC | CASSEIYVGLDLPTLQYF | TRBV6-1 | NA | TRBD2 | TRBJ2-7
TGTGCCAGCAGTTTATCGGACAGGCCTGGAGAGCAGTACTTC | CASSLSDRPGEQYF | TRBV7-6 | NA | TRBD1 | TRBJ2-7
TGTGCCAGCAGTGATTTGGAGGCGAACAAGCAGTACTTC | CASSDLEANKQYF | TRBV6-1 | NA | NA | TRBJ2-7
TGTGCCAGCAGCTTATGGTGGGACCAAGAGACCCAGTACTTC | CASSLWWDQETQYF | TRBV7-2 | NA | NA | TRBJ2-5
TGTGCCAGCAGCCGGGACAATAATGAAAAACTGTTTTTT | CASSRDNNEKLFF | TRBV6-2/TRBV6-3 | few | NA | TRBJ1-4
TGTGCCAGTAAGATAGCGGGAGGAGTCAATGAGCAGTTCTTC | CASKIAGGVNEQFF | TRBV19 | many | TRBD2 | TRBJ2-1
TGTGCCACCAGCCTGGGACTCCGAGAAGCTTTCTTT | CATSLGLREAFF | TRBV15 | few | NA | TRBJ1-1
TGTGCCAGCAGTTTAACCAAGGGGGCCAAAAACATTCAGTACTTC | CASSLTKGAKNIQYF | TRBV12-3/TRBV12-4 | few | NA | TRBJ2-4
TGCGCCAGCAGCTTGATGGGCCGACTAGCGGGAGATACGCAGTATTTT | CASSLMGRLAGDTQYF | TRBV5-1 | many | TRBD2 | TRBJ2-3
TGTGCCAGCAGCGGTGGAGAGTCGAACACCGGGGAGCTGTTTTTT | CASSGGESNTGELFF | TRBV9 | many | NA | TRBJ2-2
TGTGCCAGCAGCATAAGCGATTCACCCCTCCACTTT | CASSISDSPLHF | TRBV7-9 | many | NA | TRBJ1-6
TGTGCCAGCAGTTACTCCAAGGGAGGGGGTACTGAAGCTTTCTTT | CASSYSKGGGTEAFF | TRBV6-2/TRBV6-3 | few | NA | TRBJ1-1
TGTGCCACCAGTGATCAGGACAGGCCGGGGGAGACCCAGTACTTC | CATSDQDRPGETQYF | TRBV24-1 | many | TRBD1 | TRBJ2-5